Shown below are 9 T cell receptor beta chains from a single sample sequenced in a study of cytomegalovirus exposure and HLA in healthy donors (TCRdb year 2017). Library generation was performed with the immunoSEQ multiplex PCR assay. A mixture of 60 forward primers for TCR Vbeta segments and 13 reverse primers for TCR Jbeta segments was used in the multiplex PCR. This immuneACCESS table, as held by TCRdb, lists in-frame sequences with V and J called but not all clones. Of the missing ones, under half trace to an unresolved V gene in checked studies; the others have no known cause. The sample yields around 190,000 clones; 9.5% were counted once. Less than 1.5% of the sample is held by the ten biggest clonotypes. The sample taken for sequencing was PBMCs. The receptors shown here come from a woman aged 25 to 39 in good health and CMV-seropositive.

This clone has just a few counts. The V and J genes are TRBV10-3 and TRBJ2-7; 12 bases line up with TRBD2. The CDR3 spans 15 residues. Germline lookup yields CDR1 ENHRY and CDR2 SYGVKD. V was pared by 4 bases and J by 5 bases, with 6 bases of the junction left unmatched. The CDR3 DNA follows: TGTGCCATCAGTGGGTGGACTAGCGGGATGGACGAGCAGTACTTC. This sequence encodes CAISGWTSGMDEQYF.

The chain uses TRBV19 and TRBJ2-4; TRBD2 is a possible D gene (5 bases). CDR3 length equals 14 residues. Germline lookup yields CDR1 LNHDA and CDR2 SQIVND (reference sequence). V lost 5 bases and J lost 7, with 15 bases in between. The DNA of the CDR3 is TGTGCCAGTAGTCGGGGTGGATCCGGGAACATTCAGTACTTC. Encoded protein: CASSRGGSGNIQYF.

This clone was counted only a few times. This sequence joins TRBV7-8 and TRBJ1-3; D is possibly TRBD1 (6 bases). Per germline, CDR1 SGHVS and CDR2 FQNEAQ. With 5 bases removed from V and 0 bases from J, the gap between germline ends came to 11 bases. The CDR3 is 15 residues long. The CDR3 DNA reads TGTGCCAGCAGCCCGGACAGAACCTCTGGAAACACCATATATTTT. It codes for CASSPDRTSGNTIYF.

The rearrangement uses TRBV7-9 and TRBJ1-2, with D uncertain. There are 11 residues in the CDR3. Germline V gene data show CDR1 as SEHNR and CDR2 as FQNEAQ (reference sequence). Trimming cost V 8 bases and J 8 bases, with 12 bases left between them. The CDR3 DNA follows: TGTGCCAGCGGAGGGCACGTAGGCTACACCTTC. Protein: CASGGHVGYTF.

This clone was seen more than once but under ten times. V is TRBV11-2 and J is TRBJ2-7, with unresolved D. The CDR3 has 11 residues. V gave up 5 bases and J gave up 6 bases, with 8 bases separating them. CDR1 is SGHAT and CDR2 is FQNNGV in the germline V gene. The CDR3 is CASSLTGEQYF. The CDR3 coding sequence is TGTGCCAGCAGCCTAACGGGCGAGCAGTACTTC.

CDR3 coding DNA: TGCGCCAGCACCCACGGGGGGGCCAAAAACATTCAGTACTTC. Protein product: CASTHGGAKNIQYF. The chain employs TRBV5-1 and TRBJ2-4; 7 bases fit TRBD2. V trimming: 6 bases; J trimming: 1 base; junction bases outside the gene matches: 4. The CDR3 spans 14 residues. Germline lookup yields CDR1 SGHRS and CDR2 YFSETQ. The full variable domain, rest sourced from reference TRBV5-1 and TRBJ2-4, is KAGVTQTPRYLIKTRGQQVTLSCSPISGHRSVSWYQQTPGQGLQFLFEYFSETQRNKGNFPGRFSGRQFSNSRSEMNVSTLELGDSALYLCASTHGGAKNIQYFGAGTRLSVL.

This clone came up a few times. The rearrangement joins TRBV4-1 to TRBJ2-1; 14 nucleotides match TRBD2. V dropped 9 bases and J dropped 9; count of bases not matched to a gene: 19. The CDR3 sequence is 18 residues long. Per the germline V gene, CDR1 is MGHRA and CDR2 is YSYEKL. CDR3 residues: CASGAGTSGRIPLGEQFF. Written as DNA, the CDR3 is TGCGCCAGTGGGGCCGGGACTAGCGGGAGAATCCCGTTGGGTGAGCAGTTCTTC.

The gene calls are TRBV14 and TRBJ2-7; D not certain. The germline V gene encodes CDR1 SGHDN and CDR2 FVKESK. V was clipped by 1 base and J by 7 bases, with 17 bases between them. The CDR3 sequence is 15 residues long. CDR3 amino acids: CASSQVPLMNLEQYF. CDR3 DNA: TGTGCCAGCAGCCAAGTCCCTCTTATGAACTTGGAGCAGTACTTC.

This clone has only a few counts. The gene calls are TRBV5-1 and TRBJ2-4; 8 bases are a match to TRBD2. Per germline, CDR1 SGHRS and CDR2 YFSETQ. This CDR3 comprises 17 residues. Trimming cost V 4 bases and J 0 bases; bases outside gene matches: 9. Here the CDR3 DNA reads TGCGCCAGCAGCCTCGGGGTAGCGGGGTTAGCCAAAAACATTCAGTACTTC. This encodes CASSLGVAGLAKNIQYF.